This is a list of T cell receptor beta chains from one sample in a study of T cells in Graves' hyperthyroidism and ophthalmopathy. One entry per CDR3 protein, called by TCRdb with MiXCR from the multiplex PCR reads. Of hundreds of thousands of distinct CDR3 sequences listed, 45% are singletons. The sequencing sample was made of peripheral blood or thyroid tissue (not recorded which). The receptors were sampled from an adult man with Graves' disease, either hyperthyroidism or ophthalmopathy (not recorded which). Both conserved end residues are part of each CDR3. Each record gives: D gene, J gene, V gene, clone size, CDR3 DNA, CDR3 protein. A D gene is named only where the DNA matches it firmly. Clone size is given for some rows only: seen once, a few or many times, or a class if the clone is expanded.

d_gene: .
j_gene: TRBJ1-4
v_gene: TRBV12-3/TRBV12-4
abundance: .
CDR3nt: TGTGCCAGCAGTTTGGAGGCAGCTGCAACTAATGAAAAACTGTTTTTT
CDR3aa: CASSLEAAATNEKLFF

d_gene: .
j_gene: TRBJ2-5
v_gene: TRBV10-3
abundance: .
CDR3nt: TGTGCCATCAGTGAACGGGGAGGTGGAGAGACCCAGTACTTC
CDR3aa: CAISERGGGETQYF

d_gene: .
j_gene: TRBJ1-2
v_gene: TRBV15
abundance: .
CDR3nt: TGTGCCACCAGCAGTAGAGACAGTGACTATGGCTACACCTTC
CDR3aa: CATSSRDSDYGYTF

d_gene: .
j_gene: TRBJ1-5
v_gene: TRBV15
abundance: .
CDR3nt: TGTGCCACCAGCAGAGTGCGAGGCGGGGGGGAGCCCCAGCATTTT
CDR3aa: CATSRVRGGGEPQHF

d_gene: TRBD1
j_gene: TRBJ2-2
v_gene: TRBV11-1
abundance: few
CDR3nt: TGTGCCAGAGGGACAGGGGGCACCGGGGAGCTGTTTTTT
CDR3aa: CARGTGGTGELFF

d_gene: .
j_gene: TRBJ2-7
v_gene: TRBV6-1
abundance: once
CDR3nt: TGTGCCAGCAGTCGGGGGAGACGGTACGAGCAGTACTTC
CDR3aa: CASSRGRRYEQYF

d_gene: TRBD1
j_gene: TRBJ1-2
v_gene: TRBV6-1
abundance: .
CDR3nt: TGTGCCAGCAGTGGGCCGCCAGGGGGAGGCTACACCTTC
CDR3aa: CASSGPPGGGYTF

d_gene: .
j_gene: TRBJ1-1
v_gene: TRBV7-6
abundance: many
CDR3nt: TGTGCCAGCAGCTTCTTCGGAAACACTGAAGCTTTCTTT
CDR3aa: CASSFFGNTEAFF

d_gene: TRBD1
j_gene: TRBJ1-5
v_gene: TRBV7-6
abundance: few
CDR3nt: TGTGCCAGCAGCCTCCCGGGACAGGTAATCCAGCCCCAGCATTTT
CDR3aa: CASSLPGQVIQPQHF

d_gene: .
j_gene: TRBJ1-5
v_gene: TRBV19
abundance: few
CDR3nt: TGTGCCAGTAGTATAATGCAGGCTAATCAGCCCCAGCATTTT
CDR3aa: CASSIMQANQPQHF

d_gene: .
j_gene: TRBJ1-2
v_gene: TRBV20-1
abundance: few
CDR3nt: TGCAGTGCTACCACATCGTCCCTGGGAGGCTACACCTTC
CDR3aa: CSATTSSLGGYTF

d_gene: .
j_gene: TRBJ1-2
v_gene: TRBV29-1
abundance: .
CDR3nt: TGCAGCGTTAAGCCAGGTCAGGGCGATGGCTACACCTTC
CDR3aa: CSVKPGQGDGYTF

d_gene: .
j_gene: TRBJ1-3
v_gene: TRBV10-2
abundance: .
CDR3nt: TGCGCCAGCAGTGAGTCTCGGAGGAGGAGCTCTGGAAACACCATATATTTT
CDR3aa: CASSESRRRSSGNTIYF

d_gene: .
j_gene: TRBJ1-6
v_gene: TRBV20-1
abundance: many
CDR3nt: TGCAGTGCTGGCCCCCGGGACGCCCTCCACTTT
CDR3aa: CSAGPRDALHF

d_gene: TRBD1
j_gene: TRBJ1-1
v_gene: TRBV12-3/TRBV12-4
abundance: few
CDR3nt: TGTGCCAGCAGCTATGGGACAGAGGCCACTGAAGCTTTCTTT
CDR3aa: CASSYGTEATEAFF

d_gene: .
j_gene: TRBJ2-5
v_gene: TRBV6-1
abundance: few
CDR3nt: TGTGCCAGCAGTGAAGGAGGCTGGCAGGGAGAGACCCAGTACTTC
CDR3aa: CASSEGGWQGETQYF

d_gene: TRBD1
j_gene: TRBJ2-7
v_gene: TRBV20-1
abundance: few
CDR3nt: TGCAGTGCTGCCGGGACAGGGGCCTACGAGCAGTACTTC
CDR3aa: CSAAGTGAYEQYF

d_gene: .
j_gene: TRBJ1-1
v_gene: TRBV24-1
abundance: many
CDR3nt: TGTGCCACCAGTGATCGCATGAACACTGAAGCTTTCTTT
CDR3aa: CATSDRMNTEAFF

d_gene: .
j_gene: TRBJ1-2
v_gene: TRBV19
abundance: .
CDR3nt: TGTGCCAGTAGTTCCCAGCCACCTAACTATGGCTACACCTTC
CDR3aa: CASSSQPPNYGYTF

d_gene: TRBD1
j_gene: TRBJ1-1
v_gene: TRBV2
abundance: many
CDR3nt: TGTGCCAGCAGATGGACAGGGGTCGTAGCTTTCTTT
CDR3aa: CASRWTGVVAFF

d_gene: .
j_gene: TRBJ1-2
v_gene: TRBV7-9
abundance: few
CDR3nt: TGTGCCAGCAGCCCCCAGGGGCCAGGGACAAGCAAAACGGGCTACACCTTC
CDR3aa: CASSPQGPGTSKTGYTF

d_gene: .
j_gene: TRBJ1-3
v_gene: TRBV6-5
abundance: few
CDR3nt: TGTGCCAGCACTGGAGACAGCTCTGGAAACACCATATATTTT
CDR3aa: CASTGDSSGNTIYF

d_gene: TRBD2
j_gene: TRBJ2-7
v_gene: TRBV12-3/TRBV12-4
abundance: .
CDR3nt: TGTGCCAGCCTAGCGGGAGAATCGCGTGAGCAGTACTTC
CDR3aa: CASLAGESREQYF

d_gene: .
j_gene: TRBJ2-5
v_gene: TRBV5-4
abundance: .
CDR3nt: TGTGCCACAGGGGAAGAGACCCAGTACTTC
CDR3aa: CATGEETQYF

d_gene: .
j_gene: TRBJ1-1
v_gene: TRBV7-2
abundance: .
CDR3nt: TGTGCCAGCAGCAAGGGAAGTGGGAACACTGAAGCTTTCTTT
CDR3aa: CASSKGSGNTEAFF

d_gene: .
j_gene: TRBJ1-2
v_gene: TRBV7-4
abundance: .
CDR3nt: TGTGCCAGCAGTTTATTCGGCCAGAACTATGGCTACACCTTC
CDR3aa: CASSLFGQNYGYTF